This TCR beta chain was sequenced in a study of OX40 agonist ivuxolimab in advanced cancers. Background on the whole study: Ivuxolimab was a fully human IgG2 agonistic monoclonal antibody targeting the costimulatory receptor OX40 (CD134). Peripheral TCRbeta sequencing aimed to test whether ivuxolimab altered TCR sequence diversity and caused clonal T-cell expansion. Intravenous ivuxolimab was administered to patients every 2 weeks at six dose levels: 0.01, 0.1, 0.3, 1.5, 3 and 10 mg/kg. In the dose-escalation cohort, 82.7% of patients were male, and the mean age was approximately 60 years, with a range of roughly 20 to 79. Among the approximately 54 dose-escalation patients, about 20 had hepatocellular carcinoma, 15 or so melanoma, 9 renal cell carcinoma and 9 head and neck cancer. Partial responses occurred in three dose-escalation patients, of whom one had hepatocellular carcinoma and two had cutaneous melanoma. Prior anti-PD-1, anti-PD-L1 or anti-CTLA-4 therapy was permitted, and about 40% of dose-escalation patients had received checkpoint inhibitors. The monotherapy dose-escalation portion (N ≈ 52 patients) of the phase I ivuxolimab trial is reported in the paper. Overall results and qualifications from the work: Low levels of normalized T-cell clonal expansion were also seen in some nonresponding patients. Which antigens the clonally expanded peripheral T cells were specific for was not determined. After ivuxolimab, more expanded clones were found on average in CD8+ T cells than in CD4+ T cells. In the 0.1-3.0 mg/kg groups, partial responders were among the patients with the lowest normalized peripheral clonal expansion, particularly in CD8+ T cells. At doses from 0.1 to 3.0 mg/kg, clonal expansion was seen in both CD4+ and CD8+ blood T cells between baseline and week 6.

The trial excluded patients who had a history of autoimmune disease or who were on systemic immunosuppression. In every dose cohort, peripheral blood was drawn for TCR sequencing at baseline, cycle 4 day 1, and cycle 7 day 1. Samples came from an open-label, multicenter, first-in-human phase I dose-escalation trial of ivuxolimab. Adults with locally advanced or metastatic melanoma, renal cell carcinoma, hepatocellular carcinoma or head and neck squamous cell carcinoma were enrolled in the trial. Before TCR sequencing, CD4+ T cells and CD8+ T cells were sorted from peripheral blood as separate populations. The CDR3 measures 13 amino acids from cysteine to phenylalanine. Only the CDR3 region is kept as DNA, spanning 39 bases read in frame from base 1. The junction shows trimming of 0 bases on V and 4 bases on J, plus 7 bases between the germline ends. CDR1 and CDR2, per the germline V gene (reference sequence), are GTSNPN and SVGIG.

Genomic DNA was isolated from the sorted cells so that the TCRbeta CDR3 region could be sequenced. The immunoSEQ Assay was used to sequence the TCRbeta CDR3 regions. Not all clones reach the TCRdb copy of this immuneACCESS table, which keeps in-frame sequences only. Checked studies attribute under half of the gap to unresolved V genes and leave the rest unexplained. The sample records tens of thousands of clones, 79% of which are singletons. Roughly 10% of the sample belongs to the ten largest clones. To note about this clone: Its antigen remains unidentified. Base-call qualities are not available, and no considerably larger clone is one nucleotide away.

The receptor comes from an adult with an advanced solid tumor such as melanoma, head and neck, liver or kidney cancer. The specimen comprised CD4+ or CD8+ T cells sorted from blood, sampled in a trial of the OX40 agonist ivuxolimab. Recombination connected TRBV30 to TRBJ1-5; no D gene is confidently identified. The sequenced DNA: TGTGCCTGGAGTGTGTCAGGTAATCAGCCCCAGCATTTT. Protein translation: CAWSVSGNQPQHF.